This T cell receptor beta chain was observed in a study of blood T cell repertoires in COVID-19. Study-level information: The origin of the acute and convalescent COVID-19 samples was the United States, Italy and Spain. The analysed material was cDNA or gDNA that came from T cells, B-cell-depleted T cells, or PBMCs.

Per the authors' pipeline: It was from reference gene primer amplification that nucleated cell counts were estimated. The data were produced by immunoSEQ multiplex PCR, yet TCRdb's version contains in-frame clones alone and is incomplete. For V, J and clone size, that table is used; D and trimming come from the DNA. Here the sample spans 90,000 to 100,000 clones, over 75% being singletons. The CDR3 covers 16 residues. Germline CDR1 SGHDT, CDR2 YYEEEE. V shed 2 bases and J 0 bases; nucleotides not matched to a gene: 5. V gene TRBV5-6 combines with J gene TRBJ2-7; 10 bases are a match to TRBD2. Sequences were obtained from peripheral blood. The source is a man over 45 with acute or convalescent COVID-19. The CDR3 nucleotides are TGTGCCAGCAGCTTCGGACTAGCGGCAAGCTCCTACGAGCAGTACTTC. Residues: CASSFGLAASSYEQYF.